The clone carrying this TCR beta chain was counted at least ten times. Trimming removed 8 bases from V and 0 bases from J; junction bases left unmatched: 4. Per germline, CDR1 SGHVS and CDR2 FNYEAQ. CDR3 length equals 13 residues. This entry belongs to a study of identical twins. TCRdb recomputed calls from the 5' RACE reads with MiXCR, one row per CDR3 protein. The profile shows over 550,000 distinct CDR3 sequences, around 7.5% of them singletons. In addition, the sample was reused for a study of yellow fever vaccine responses in identical twins.

Sequenced sample: PBMCs. This chain joins TRBV7-6 and TRBJ2-7; 7 nucleotides line up with TRBD1. The clonotype originates from a woman under 30 in good health. As DNA, the CDR3 is TGTGCCAGCTCAAGGGACAGCTCCTACGAGCAGTACTTC. It is translated as CASSRDSSYEQYF.